This TCR beta chain is from a study of graft-versus-host responses after intestinal transplantation. Whole-study context: Every transplant recipient was induced with anti-thymocyte globulin, then maintained on tacrolimus and steroids for about 3 years.

A note on this clone: Its matching antigen is unknown.

Sequencing used immunoSEQ multiplex PCR; TCRdb keeps in-frame clones, though not all of them. The repertoire includes about 27,000 clones, 82% of them detected once, and 0.93% sits in the top ten. Study-wide findings and caveats: The authors found GvH clones in recipient marrow, some appearing first in ileum or blood.

Trimming took off 0 bases at V and 3 bases at J, with 2 bases between the two ends. The CDR3 is made up of 12 amino acids. This specimen consisted of unstimulated CD8+ T cells sorted from spleen or lymph node cells, obtained before transplant. This sequence originates from a human donor who was the organ donor for an intestinal transplant. This chain uses TRBV23-1 with TRBJ1-1; D gene uncertain. TRBV23-1 counts as an open reading frame of uncertain function. This chain's CDR3 is CASSQSHTEAFF. In nucleotides, the CDR3 is TGCGCCAGCAGTCAATCTCACACTGAAGCTTTCTTT.